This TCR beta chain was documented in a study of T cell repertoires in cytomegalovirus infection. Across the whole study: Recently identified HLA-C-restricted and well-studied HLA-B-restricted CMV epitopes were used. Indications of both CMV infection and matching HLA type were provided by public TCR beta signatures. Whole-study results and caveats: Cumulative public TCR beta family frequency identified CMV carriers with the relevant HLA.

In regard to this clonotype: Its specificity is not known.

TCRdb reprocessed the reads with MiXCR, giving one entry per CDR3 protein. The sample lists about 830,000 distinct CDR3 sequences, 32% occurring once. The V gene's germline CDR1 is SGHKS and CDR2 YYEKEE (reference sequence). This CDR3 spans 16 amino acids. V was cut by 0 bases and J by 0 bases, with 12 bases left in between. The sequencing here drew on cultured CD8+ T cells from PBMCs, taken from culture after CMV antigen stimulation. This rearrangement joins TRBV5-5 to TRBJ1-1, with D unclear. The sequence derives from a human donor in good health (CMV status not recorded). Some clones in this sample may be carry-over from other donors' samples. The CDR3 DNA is TGTGCCAGCAGCTTGGTTGGGGTACTCATGAACACTGAAGCTTTCTTT. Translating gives CASSLVGVLMNTEAFF.